This T cell receptor (beta chain) appears in the sequencing data of a study of OX40 agonist ivuxolimab in advanced cancers. Whole-study context: Patients were dosed intravenously with ivuxolimab at 0.01 to 10 mg/kg every 2 weeks. Study conclusions and caveats: Among some nonresponders, normalized T-cell clonal expansion was also low. Expanded peripheral T cells had an undetermined antigen specificity.

For this clone: Its antigen is currently unknown.

The CDR3 consists of 16 residues. The germline V gene has CDR1 SGHTA and CDR2 FQGNSA. V shed 5 bases and J 8 bases; nucleotides not matched to a gene: 11. The method was immunoSEQ multiplex PCR; TCRdb's version includes in-frame clones alone and lacks a portion of them. The repertoire holds 50,000 to 65,000 clones, with approximately 87% as singletons. This specimen was CD4+ or CD8+ T cells sorted from blood, taken in a trial of the OX40 agonist ivuxolimab. This sequence originates from an adult with an advanced solid tumor such as melanoma, head and neck, liver or kidney cancer. The chain has TRBV7-2 and TRBJ2-1; 11 nucleotides line up with TRBD1. The CDR3 sequence: CASSQRTGGLGYEQFF. The CDR3 nucleotides are TGTGCCAGCAGCCAACGGACAGGGGGCTTAGGGTATGAGCAGTTCTTC. The whole variable domain, remainder taken from reference TRBV7-2 and TRBJ2-1, is GAGVSQSPSNKVTEKGKDVELRCDPISGHTALYWYRQSLGQGLEFLIYFQGNSAPDKSGLPSDRFSAERTGGSVSTLTIQRTQQEDSAVYLCASSQRTGGLGYEQFFGPGTRLTVL.